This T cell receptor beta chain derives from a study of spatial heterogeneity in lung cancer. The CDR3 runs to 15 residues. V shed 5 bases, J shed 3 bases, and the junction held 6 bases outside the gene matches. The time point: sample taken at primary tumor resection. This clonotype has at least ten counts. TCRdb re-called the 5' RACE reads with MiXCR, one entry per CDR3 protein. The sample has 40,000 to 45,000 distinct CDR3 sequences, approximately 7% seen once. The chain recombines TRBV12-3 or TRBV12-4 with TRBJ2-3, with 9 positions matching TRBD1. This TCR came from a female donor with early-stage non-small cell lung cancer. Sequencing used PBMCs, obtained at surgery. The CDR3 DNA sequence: TGTGCCAGCAGTCGACAGGGGGAACAGACAGATACGCAGTATTTT. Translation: CASSRQGEQTDTQYF.